Presented here are 23 T cell receptor beta chains from one specimen sequenced in a study of blood T cell repertoires in COVID-19. Sequencing was performed with immunoSEQ multiplex PCR; in TCRdb, only in-frame clones are kept and a portion is missing. This table holds some 350,000 clones, around nine tenths found once. Material: peripheral blood. These receptors were collected from a human donor in a cohort sampled during active COVID-19.

This rearrangement joins TRBV7-8 to TRBJ1-1, with D perhaps matching TRBD1 (5 bases). The V and J ends lost 1 base and 4 bases respectively, with 10 bases between them. Germline CDR1 and CDR2: SGHVS and FQNEAQ. This CDR3 comprises 14 residues. The CDR3 region is CASSLVPDSTEAFF. The CDR3 nucleotides are TGTGCCAGCAGCTTAGTCCCTGACAGCACTGAAGCTTTCTTT.

In its sample, this clone was seen once. V usage is TRBV10-3 and J usage is TRBJ2-3; 7 positions agree with TRBD2. Germline assignment: CDR1 ENHRY and CDR2 SYGVKD. CDR3 length: 14 amino acids. V shed 11 bases and J 0 bases; nucleotides not matched to a gene: 8. The CDR3 here is CASGGSSSTDTQYF. In DNA, the CDR3 is TGTGCCTCCGGGGGGTCCTCAAGCACAGATACGCAGTATTTT.

This rearrangement joins TRBV9 to TRBJ1-2; TRBD1 matches at 8 bases. The CDR3 sequence is 14 residues long. CDR1 and CDR2 (germline): SGDLS, YYNGEE. Trimming took 4 bases from V and 8 from J; bases not matched to a gene: 10. The CDR3 DNA reads as TGTGCCAGCAGCCGGACCCTTACAGGGGGAGGCTACACCTTC. It yields the protein CASSRTLTGGGYTF.

V gene TRBV28 combines with J gene TRBJ1-5, with unresolved D. The length of the CDR3 is 12 residues. Trimming stripped 1 base from V and 6 bases from J, with 4 bases between. The germline V gene encodes CDR1 MDHEN and CDR2 SYDVKM. The CDR3 region is CASSLFSQPQHF. The CDR3 nucleotides read TGTGCCAGCAGTTTATTCAGTCAGCCCCAGCATTTT.

The chain links TRBV7-8 to TRBJ2-3, with TRBD1 identical over 7 bases. V lost 5 bases to trimming and J lost 5 bases; unmatched junction nucleotides: 7. This CDR3 has 14 amino acids. Germline CDR1 reads SGHVS; CDR2 reads FQNEAQ. Written as DNA, the CDR3 is TGTGCCAGCAGCCCCCTACGGACAGGAGATACGCAGTATTTT. Its translation: CASSPLRTGDTQYF. The full variable domain, its missing parts supplied by reference TRBV7-8 and TRBJ2-3, is GAGVSQSPRYKVAKRGQDVALRCDPISGHVSLFWYQQALGQGPEFLTYFQNEAQLDKSGLPSDRFFAERPEGSVSTLKIQRTQQEDSAVYLCASSPLRTGDTQYFGPGTRLTVL.

The chain recombines TRBV7-2 with TRBJ1-3; a possible D gene is TRBD1 (5 bases). Looked up from germline, CDR1 is SGHTA and CDR2 is FQGNSA. Trimming left V 5 bases short and J 1 base short, with 18 bases between. The CDR3 runs to 17 residues. CDR3 DNA: TGTGCCAGCAGCCTAACCTCGACAGTTGCATCTGGAAACACCATATATTTT. Protein: CASSLTSTVASGNTIYF.

The CDR3 DNA sequence: TGTGCCAGCAGCTTGATTGACCCCTGGAACCTCCCGGGCCAAGAGACCCAGTACTTC. Protein product: CASSLIDPWNLPGQETQYF. The chain is built from TRBV5-6 and TRBJ2-5, with no clear D. Trimming stripped 1 base from V and 1 base from J, with 23 bases between. CDR1 is SGHDT, CDR2 YYEEEE, per germline. There are 19 residues in the CDR3.

The chain joins TRBV5-5 to TRBJ1-5; D is ambiguous. Germline V CDR1 and CDR2: SGHKS, YYEKEE (reference sequence). This CDR3 is built from 14 residues. With 4 bases removed from V and 7 bases from J, the gap between germline ends came to 15 bases. The CDR3 reads CASSETTIGQPQHF. Here the CDR3 DNA reads TGTGCCAGCAGCGAGACCACTATCGGGCAGCCCCAGCATTTT.

The chain joins TRBV10-3 to TRBJ2-3; 12 bases map to TRBD2. The trim removed 9 bases at V and 3 bases at J, leaving 1 base unmatched. Germline V gives CDR1 ENHRY, CDR2 SYGVKD. The length of the CDR3 is 13 residues. The CDR3 protein is CAITSGGTDTQYF. In DNA form, the CDR3 reads TGTGCCATAACTAGCGGGGGGACAGATACGCAGTATTTT.

The rearrangement links TRBV5-4 to TRBJ2-1; TRBD2 aligns across 9 bases. Germline V gene data show CDR1 as SGHNT and CDR2 as YYREEE (reference sequence). CDR3 length: 15 residues. After removal of 9 bases from V and 4 bases from J, the junction contained 11 bases not matched to a gene. CDR3 sequence reads: CATKRAGGPYNEQFF. The CDR3 nucleotides are TGTGCCACCAAGAGGGCGGGAGGGCCGTACAATGAGCAGTTCTTC.

This sequence joins TRBV19 and TRBJ2-7; 11 bases match TRBD2. Trimming removed 1 base from V and 7 bases from J; junction bases left unmatched: 6. CDR3 size: 15 residues. Germline V CDR1 and CDR2: LNHDA, SQIVND (reference sequence). The CDR3 DNA reads TGTGCCAGTAGTATAGTAGCGGGAGGGCCACAAGAGCAGTACTTC. Translation gives CASSIVAGGPQEQYF.

The chain employs TRBV28 and TRBJ2-4; D is perhaps TRBD2 (6 bases). Trimming removed 0 bases at V and 13 bases at J, with 25 bases between. CDR1 MDHEN and CDR2 SYDVKM come from the germline V gene. There are 17 residues in the CDR3. CDR3 in DNA: TGTGCCAGCAGTTTATGGCCCGGGGGACCCGGGCCCGTGAGGCAGTACTTC. Its protein is CASSLWPGGPGPVRQYF.

V is TRBV19 and J is TRBJ1-2; TRBD1 might be the D (5 bases). Germline CDR1 LNHDA, CDR2 SQIVND (reference sequence). This CDR3 region has 13 residues. Trimming pared 11 bases from V and 0 bases from J, leaving 13 bases between. The CDR3 nucleotides are TGTGCCCCCACAGGCCGGACTAACTATGGCTACACCTTC. Translation: CAPTGRTNYGYTF. Looking up the rest from reference TRBV19 and TRBJ1-2 gives the full variable domain: DGGITQSPKYLFRKEGQNVTLSCEQNLNHDAMYWYRQDPGQGLRLIYYSQIVNDFQKGDIAEGYSVSREKKESFPLTVTSAQKNPTAFYLCAPTGRTNYGYTFGSGTRLTVV.

This chain uses TRBV30 with TRBJ2-7, with 7 bases lining up with TRBD2. The CDR3 runs to 14 residues. V shed 7 bases, J shed 2 bases, and the junction held 11 bases outside the gene matches. Germline CDR1 and CDR2: GTSNPN and SVGIG (reference sequence). In DNA, the CDR3 is TGTGCCTCGGAACACCAGCGGGGCCCCTACGAGCAGTACTTC. Translating it yields CASEHQRGPYEQYF.

DNA of the CDR3: TGTGCCAGCTCATCGACCGGAGGGAGCTCTGGAAACACCATATATTTT. Its translation is CASSSTGGSSGNTIYF. This chain uses TRBV18 with TRBJ1-3; D gene ambiguous. Between the trimmed V and J ends, which lost 5 bases and 0 bases, there was a span of 14 bases. The CDR3 covers 16 residues. Germline V gene sequence: CDR1 KGHSH, CDR2 LQKENI.

The chain recombines TRBV30 with TRBJ2-5; D is perhaps TRBD2 (6 bases). The CDR3 is 15 amino acids. V lost 2 bases to trimming and J lost 5 bases, with 18 bases between them. From germline, CDR1 is GTSNPN and CDR2 SVGIG (reference sequence). CDR3 in DNA: TGTGCCTGGAGTAGGGTCCACGCTGGGGGGGAGACCCAGTACTTC. This encodes CAWSRVHAGGETQYF.

This clone was observed a single time. The chain uses TRBV19 and TRBJ2-1; weak D call: TRBD1 (5 bases). CDR3 length: 13 amino acids. The V and J ends lost 1 base and 7 bases respectively, with 8 bases between them. CDR1 and CDR2 (germline): LNHDA, SQIVND (reference sequence). CDR3 DNA sequence: TGTGCCAGTAGTATAGGGGGCGCTAATGAGCAGTTCTTC. This sequence encodes CASSIGGANEQFF.

This clone was recorded only once. The chain recombines TRBV6-5 with TRBJ2-7, with 9 bases aligning to TRBD1. Trimming cost V 5 bases and J 4 bases; bases outside gene matches: 9. The CDR3 sequence is 15 residues long. From germline, CDR1 is MNHEY and CDR2 SVGAGI. The CDR3 DNA is TGTGCCAGCAGTCGGTCCGGGACAGGGCGGTACGAGCAGTACTTC. Translation gives CASSRSGTGRYEQYF.

The chain joins TRBV5-1 to TRBJ1-6, with TRBD1 as a possible D gene (6 bases). The CDR3 consists of 13 residues. Germline V gene data show CDR1 as SGHRS and CDR2 as YFSETQ. V shed 5 bases and J shed 5 bases, with 8 bases lying between them. The CDR3 sequence is CASSEGDNSPLHF. In nucleotides, the CDR3 is TGCGCCAGCAGTGAGGGGGATAATTCACCCCTCCACTTT.

The gene calls are TRBV19 and TRBJ1-4; D is unresolved. The V end lost 8 bases, the J end lost 8 bases, and 15 bases lay between the germline ends. The CDR3 totals 13 residues. Germline CDR1 and CDR2: LNHDA and SQIVND (reference sequence). The CDR3 nucleotides are TGTGCCAGTGCGGGCCGAGGTGAGGAAAAACTGTTTTTT. Translated, it gives CASAGRGEEKLFF.

The chain joins TRBV18 to TRBJ1-3, with 7 bases lining up with TRBD1. V gave up 6 bases and J gave up 4 bases; unmatched junction bases: 12. Germline V lookup: CDR1 KGHSH, CDR2 LQKENI. The CDR3 consists of 16 residues. The chain's CDR3 is CASSRVPGGPGNTIYF. Written as DNA, the CDR3 is TGTGCCAGCTCCCGGGTACCAGGGGGACCCGGAAACACCATATATTTT.

The rearrangement uses TRBV29-1 and TRBJ2-1; 8 bases line up with TRBD2. In germline, CDR1 is SQVTM, CDR2 ANQGSEA. J gave up 2 bases and V 4 bases, and 10 bases lay outside the gene matches. This CDR3 region has 16 residues. CDR3 coding DNA: TGCAGCGTTGGGATGCGACTAGCGCGGACCTACAATGAGCAGTTCTTC. This gives the protein CSVGMRLARTYNEQFF.

This chain uses TRBV6-6 with TRBJ2-5; D is unclear. CDR3 length: 12 residues. V was shortened by 3 bases and J by 4 bases, with 6 bases between the two germline ends. Germline V gene lookup returns CDR1 MNHNY and CDR2 SVGAGI (reference sequence). CDR3 sequence reads: CASSYLAETQYF. CDR3 DNA: TGTGCCAGCAGTTATTTGGCAGAGACCCAGTACTTC.